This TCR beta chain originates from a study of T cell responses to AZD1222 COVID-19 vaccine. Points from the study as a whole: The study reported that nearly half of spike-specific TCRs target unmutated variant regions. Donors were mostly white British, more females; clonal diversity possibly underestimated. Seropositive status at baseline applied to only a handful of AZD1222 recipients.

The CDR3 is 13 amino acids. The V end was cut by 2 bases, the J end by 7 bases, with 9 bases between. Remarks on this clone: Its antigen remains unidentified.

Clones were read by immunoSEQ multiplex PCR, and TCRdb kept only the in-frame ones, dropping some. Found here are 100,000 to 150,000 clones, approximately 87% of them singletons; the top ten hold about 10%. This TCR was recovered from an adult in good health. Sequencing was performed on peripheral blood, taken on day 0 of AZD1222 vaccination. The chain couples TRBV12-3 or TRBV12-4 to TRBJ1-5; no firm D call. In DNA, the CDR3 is TGTGCCAGCAGTTTATCGCCCGGGCAGCCCCAGCATTTT. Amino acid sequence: CASSLSPGQPQHF.